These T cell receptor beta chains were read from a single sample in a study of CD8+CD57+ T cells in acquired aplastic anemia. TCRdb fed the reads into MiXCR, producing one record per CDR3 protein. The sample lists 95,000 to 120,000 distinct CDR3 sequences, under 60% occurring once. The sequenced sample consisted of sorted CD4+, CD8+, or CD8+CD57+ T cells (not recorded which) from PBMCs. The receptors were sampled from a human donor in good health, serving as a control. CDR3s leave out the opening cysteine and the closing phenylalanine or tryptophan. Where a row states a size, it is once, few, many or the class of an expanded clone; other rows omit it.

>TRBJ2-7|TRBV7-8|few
ASTGPTVSYEQY
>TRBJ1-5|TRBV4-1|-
ASSPVGDSYNSNQPQH
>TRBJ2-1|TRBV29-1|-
SVGALGTYNEQF
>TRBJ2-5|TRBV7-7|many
ASSAQGAETQY
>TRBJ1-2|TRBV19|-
ASSISGRLGYT
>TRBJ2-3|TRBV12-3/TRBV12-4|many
ASSSTGTRAE
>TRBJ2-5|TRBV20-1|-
SAVQRTQETQY
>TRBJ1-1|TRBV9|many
ASSALQGADTEAF
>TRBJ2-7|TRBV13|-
ASSPRGLAGVEQY
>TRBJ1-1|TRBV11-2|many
ASSSVVSPGAF
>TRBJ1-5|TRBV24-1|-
ATSDSSDQPQH
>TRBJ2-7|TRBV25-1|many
ASSGGGRGHEQY
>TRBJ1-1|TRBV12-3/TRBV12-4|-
ASTLTGTGTEAF
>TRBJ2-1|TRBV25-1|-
ASSLVAGYYNEQF
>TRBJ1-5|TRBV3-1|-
ASSQDDFGSQPQH
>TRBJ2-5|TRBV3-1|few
ASSLLGGSQETQY
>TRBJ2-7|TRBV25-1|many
ASSPPGTGGDEQY
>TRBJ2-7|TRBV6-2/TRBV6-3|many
ASSTGSYEQY
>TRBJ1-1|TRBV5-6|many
ASHKKNTEAF
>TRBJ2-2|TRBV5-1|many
ASQGAGELF
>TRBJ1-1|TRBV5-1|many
ASSLPGQNTEAF
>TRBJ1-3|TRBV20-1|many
SARGKQTASGNTIY
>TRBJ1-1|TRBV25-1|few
ASSAWTGGMNTEAF
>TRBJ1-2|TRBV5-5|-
ASSLRGGAHGYT
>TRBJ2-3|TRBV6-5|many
ASSYLAGEQTDTQY
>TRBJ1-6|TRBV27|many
ATWDRVGYNSPLH
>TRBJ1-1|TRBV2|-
ASRGGRNTEAF
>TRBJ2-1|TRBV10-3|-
ASSYQAWGGRLFEQF
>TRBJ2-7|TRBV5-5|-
ASSSPVSYEQY
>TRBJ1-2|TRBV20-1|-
SARGANFDGYT
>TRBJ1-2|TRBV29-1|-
SVETGGSYGYT
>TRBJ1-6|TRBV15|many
ATSGIDRSSYNSPLH
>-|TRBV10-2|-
ASSEGHSYEQY
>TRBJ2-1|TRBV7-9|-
ASSTRPDNEQF
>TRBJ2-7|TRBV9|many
ASSVGVSGGYEQY
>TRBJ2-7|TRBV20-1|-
SARVLEDYEQY
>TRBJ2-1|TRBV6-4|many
ASSDSRGGNEQF
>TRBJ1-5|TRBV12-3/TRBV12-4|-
ASSLTGQGQPQH
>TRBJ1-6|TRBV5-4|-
ASSYYGTGSSPLH
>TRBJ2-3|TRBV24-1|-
ATSARGPRATDTQY
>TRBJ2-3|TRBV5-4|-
ASSLFPSGGPGPDTQY
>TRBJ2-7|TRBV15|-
ATSRDIGGSYEQY
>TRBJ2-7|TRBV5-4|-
ASSILAGGAYEQY
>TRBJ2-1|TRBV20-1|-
SARDGGGYNEQF
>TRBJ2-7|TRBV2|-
ASRDRGFGEQY
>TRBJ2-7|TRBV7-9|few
ASSQGVSDEQY
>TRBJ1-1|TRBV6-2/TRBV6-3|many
ASSDRGSGTEAF
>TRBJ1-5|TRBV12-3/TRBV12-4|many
ASSSDRAINQPQH
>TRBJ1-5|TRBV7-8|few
ASSLADNGNQPQH
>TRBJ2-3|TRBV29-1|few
SFYSADTQY
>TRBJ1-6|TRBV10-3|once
AISASSSYNSPLH
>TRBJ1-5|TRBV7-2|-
ASSLDQNQPQH
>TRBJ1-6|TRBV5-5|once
ASSLREVVALH
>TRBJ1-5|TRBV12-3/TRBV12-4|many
ASSLSGNQPQH